These 14 T cell receptor beta chains originate from one sample sequenced in a study of blood T cell repertoires in COVID-19. TCRdb keeps only in-frame clones here, not all; method: immunoSEQ multiplex PCR. The sample contains hundreds of thousands of clones, about nine tenths of which appear only once. Specimen: peripheral blood. The receptors stem from a woman aged 25 to 39 who had recovered from COVID-19.

This chain joins TRBV4-2 and TRBJ2-3; a possible D gene is TRBD2 (6 bases). The length of the CDR3 is 14 residues. Trimming took off 4 bases at V and 0 bases at J, with 8 bases between the two ends. Germline CDR1 LGHNA, CDR2 YNFKEQ. The DNA of the CDR3 is TGTGCCAGCAGCCGGGGGGTTAGCACAGATACGCAGTATTTT. Its translation is CASSRGVSTDTQYF.

Regarding this clone: In the same sample, other DNA sequences code for this CDR3. The chain links TRBV6-5 to TRBJ1-1; tentative D call: TRBD1 (5 bases). Germline CDR1 MNHEY, CDR2 SVGAGI. This CDR3 has 15 residues. V gave up 2 bases and J gave up 0 bases, with 10 bases separating them. The CDR3 coding sequence is TGTGCCAGCAGTTACAGGGAGGGGCTGAACACTGAAGCTTTCTTT. Its protein is CASSYREGLNTEAFF.

CDR3 amino acids: CASSEAGAGGLTDTQYF. The CDR3 nucleotides are TGTGCCAGCAGTGAAGCGGGGGCGGGGGGGCTCACAGATACGCAGTATTTT. The chain employs TRBV6-1 and TRBJ2-3; 9 bases fit TRBD2. CDR1 is MNHNS, CDR2 SASEGT, per germline. V was clipped by 0 bases and J by 2 bases; unmatched bases: 6. The CDR3 is 17 residues long.

The J gene is TRBJ2-7, the V gene TRBV10-3; 12 bases map to TRBD1. V lost 6 bases and J lost 7; bases outside the gene matches: 7. Germline CDR1 ENHRY, CDR2 SYGVKD. This CDR3 is built from 14 residues. Written as DNA, the CDR3 is TGTGCCATCAGGGGGGACAGGGGGCGGCGAGAGCAGTACTTC. Encoded protein: CAIRGDRGRREQYF.

This chain connects TRBV28 to TRBJ2-5, with D possibly TRBD2 on 5 matching bases. There are 13 residues in the CDR3. Germline V gene sequence: CDR1 MDHEN, CDR2 SYDVKM. Trimming left V 7 bases short and J 4 bases short, with 13 bases between. The CDR3 DNA sequence: TGTGCCAGCAACTTACTAGGAGGAGAGACCCAGTACTTC. The encoded protein is CASNLLGGETQYF.

V and J are TRBV6-2 or TRBV6-3 and TRBJ2-1, with no clear D. CDR3 size: 15 residues. Germline V gene data show CDR1 as MNHEY and CDR2 as SVGEGT. Between the trimmed V and J ends, which lost 0 bases and 2 bases, there was a span of 8 bases. The CDR3 here is CASSYSAVTYNEQFF. CDR3 coding DNA: TGTGCCAGCAGTTACTCGGCGGTAACCTACAATGAGCAGTTCTTC.

The chain couples TRBV2 to TRBJ1-6, with D possibly being TRBD1 (5 bases). CDR1 is SNHLY, CDR2 FYNNEI, per germline. Trimming stripped 5 bases from V and 6 bases from J, with 11 bases between. The CDR3 loop spans 14 amino acids. For the CDR3, the DNA is TGTGCCAGCAGTCTGGGGGGAGTTAATTCACCCCTCCACTTT. Encoded protein: CASSLGGVNSPLHF.

The V call is TRBV27, the J call TRBJ1-4, with 10 bases fitting TRBD1. Germline CDR1 MNHEY, CDR2 SMNVEV (reference sequence). V shed 5 bases, J shed 1 base, and the junction held 4 bases outside the gene matches. The CDR3 totals 16 residues. CDR3 coding DNA: TGTGCCAGCAGTAGACGGACAGGGGGAACTAATGAAAAACTGTTTTTT. Encoded protein: CASSRRTGGTNEKLFF.

This clone is a singleton in its sample. The chain couples TRBV5-1 to TRBJ2-7; 12 bases fit TRBD2. Germline lookup yields CDR1 SGHRS and CDR2 YFSETQ. The length of the CDR3 is 18 residues. J gave up 6 bases and V 1 base, and 14 bases lay outside the gene matches. The CDR3 loop is CASSLTSGGPPVLSEQYF. CDR3 DNA sequence: TGCGCCAGCAGCTTGACTAGCGGGGGGCCACCGGTCCTTTCCGAGCAGTACTTC.

This chain joins TRBV4-2 and TRBJ2-6; unclear D gene. This CDR3 has 17 residues. Trimming stripped 0 bases from V and 0 bases from J, with 9 bases between. Germline CDR1 LGHNA, CDR2 YNFKEQ. The CDR3: CASSQDGSSSGANVLTF. For the CDR3, the DNA is TGTGCCAGCAGCCAAGATGGTTCCAGCTCTGGGGCCAACGTCCTGACTTTC.

The rearrangement uses TRBV5-1 and TRBJ2-5, with 9 bases identical to TRBD1. J gave up 4 bases and V 4 bases, and 11 bases lay outside the gene matches. CDR3 length: 16 amino acids. Germline CDR1 reads SGHRS; CDR2 reads YFSETQ. The CDR3 nucleotides are TGCGCCAGCAGCGGCCAAACAGGGGGCTTTGGAGAGACCCAGTACTTC. Translating gives CASSGQTGGFGETQYF.

V usage is TRBV7-9 and J usage is TRBJ2-2; D not resolved. The CDR3 loop spans 15 amino acids. V lost 5 bases, J lost 0 bases, and 10 bases lay in between. Germline CDR1 is SEHNR and CDR2 is FQNEAQ (reference sequence). The CDR3 is CASSPTQSNTGELFF. The CDR3 nucleotides are TGTGCCAGCAGCCCTACACAGTCGAACACCGGGGAGCTGTTTTTT. The variable domain in full, completed from reference TRBV7-9 and TRBJ2-2, reads DTGVSQNPRHKITKRGQNVTFRCDPISEHNRLYWYRQTLGQGPEFLTYFQNEAQLEKSRLLSDRFSAERPKGSFSTLEIQRTEQGDSAMYLCASSPTQSNTGELFFGEGSRLTVL.

V and J are TRBV11-3 and TRBJ2-1; unclear D gene. This CDR3 is 13 amino acids long. Germline values: CDR1 SGHNT, CDR2 YENEEA. V lost 5 bases to trimming and J lost 4 bases, with 9 bases between them. The CDR3 nucleotides read TGTGCCAGCAGCGTCACAGCTTACAATGAGCAGTTCTTC. Protein sequence: CASSVTAYNEQFF.

V usage is TRBV7-9 and J usage is TRBJ1-5; TRBD1 matches at 10 bases. V gave up 5 bases and J gave up 0 bases; unmatched junction bases: 10. CDR1 is SEHNR and CDR2 is FQNEAQ in the germline V gene (reference sequence). The CDR3 runs to 18 residues. The CDR3 spells CASSTLGTGVYSNQPQHF. CDR3 DNA sequence: TGTGCCAGCAGCACGCTAGGGACAGGGGTTTATAGCAATCAGCCCCAGCATTTT.